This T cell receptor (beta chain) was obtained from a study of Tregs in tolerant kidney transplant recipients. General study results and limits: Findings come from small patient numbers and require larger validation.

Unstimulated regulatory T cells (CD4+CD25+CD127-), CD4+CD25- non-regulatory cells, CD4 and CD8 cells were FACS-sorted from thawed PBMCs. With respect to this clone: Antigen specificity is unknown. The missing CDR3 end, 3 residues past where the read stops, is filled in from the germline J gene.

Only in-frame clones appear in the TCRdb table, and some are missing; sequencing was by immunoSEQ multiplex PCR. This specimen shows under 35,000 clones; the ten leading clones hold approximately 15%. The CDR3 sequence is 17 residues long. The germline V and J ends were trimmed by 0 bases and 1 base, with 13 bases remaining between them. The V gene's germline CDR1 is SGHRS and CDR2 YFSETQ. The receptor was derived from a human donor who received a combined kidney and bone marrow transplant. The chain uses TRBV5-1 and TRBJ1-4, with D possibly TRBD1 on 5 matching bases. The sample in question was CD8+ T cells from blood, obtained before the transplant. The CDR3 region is CASSLALAGLTNEKLFF. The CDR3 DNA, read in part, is TGCGCCAGCAGCTTGGCCTTGGCAGGGCTAACTAATGAAAAA.